This T cell receptor (beta chain) was obtained from a study of blood T cell repertoires in COVID-19. Overall study context: PBMCs, B-cell-depleted T cells, or T cells provided the cDNA or gDNA that made up the material.

This clone was recorded once. Generated by immunoSEQ multiplex PCR, the TCRdb table keeps only in-frame clones and is missing some. This table holds hundreds of thousands of clones, 80% to 90% found once. CDR3 length: 15 residues. The germline V gene encodes CDR1 SGHKS and CDR2 YYEKEE (reference sequence). With 4 bases clipped from V and 4 bases from J, the junction kept 8 bases outside the gene matches. Donors of Cohort 3 who recovered were those that had two negative PCRs, clearance, or symptom resolution. The chain uses TRBV5-5 and TRBJ1-2; 9 bases line up with TRBD1. This TCR was sampled from a man between 25 and 39 years old who had recovered from COVID-19. Material: PBMCs or T cells enriched from blood (not recorded which). The CDR3 bases are TGTGCCAGCAGCCCCTGGACAGGGGTGGGCTATGGCTACACCTTC. Translating gives CASSPWTGVGYGYTF.